This T cell receptor beta chain was sequenced in a study of blood T cell repertoires in COVID-19. Study-level background: The United States, Italy and Spain supplied acute and convalescent COVID-19 samples. PBMCs, B-cell-depleted T cells, or T cells were the source of the cDNA or gDNA that made up the material.

How the authors handled the data: Amplifying reference gene primers gave estimates of nucleated cell counts. TCRdb's copy holds only in-frame clones and misses some; the assay was immunoSEQ multiplex PCR. V and J calls plus clone size are reproduced from that table; the DNA served to infer D and trimming. The table includes about 70,000 clones, about nine tenths detected once. The ends were cut back, 2 bases at V and 5 bases at J, with 13 bases in the middle. Germline CDR1 and CDR2: MDHEN and SYDVKM. CDR3 size: 15 residues. The chain links TRBV28 to TRBJ1-5; perhaps TRBD1 as D (6 bases). The source material was peripheral blood. This sequence was found in a woman between 18 and 29 years old with acute or convalescent COVID-19. The CDR3 coding sequence is TGTGCCAGCAGTTTAGCGGGAGCAGGGGATCAGCCCCAGCATTTT. This encodes CASSLAGAGDQPQHF.